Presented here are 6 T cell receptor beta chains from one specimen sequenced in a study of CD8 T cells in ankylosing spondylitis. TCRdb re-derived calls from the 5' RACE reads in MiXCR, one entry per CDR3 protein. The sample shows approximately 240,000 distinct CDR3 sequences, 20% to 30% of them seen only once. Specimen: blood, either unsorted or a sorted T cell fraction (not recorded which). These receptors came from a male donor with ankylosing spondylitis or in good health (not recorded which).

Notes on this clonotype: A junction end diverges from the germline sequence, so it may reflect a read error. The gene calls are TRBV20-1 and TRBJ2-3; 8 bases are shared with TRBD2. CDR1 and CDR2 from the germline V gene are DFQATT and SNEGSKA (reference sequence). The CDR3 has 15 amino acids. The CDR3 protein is CSAPRAGGGTDTQNF. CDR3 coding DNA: TGCAGTGCGCCACGGGCCGGGGGGGGCACAGATACGCAGAATTTT.

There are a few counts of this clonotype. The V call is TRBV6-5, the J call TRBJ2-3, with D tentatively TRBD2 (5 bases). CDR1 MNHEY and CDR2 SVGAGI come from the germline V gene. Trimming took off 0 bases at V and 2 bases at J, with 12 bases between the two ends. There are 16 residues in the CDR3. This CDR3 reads CASSYSGGSDTDTQYF. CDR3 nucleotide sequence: TGTGCCAGCAGTTACTCGGGCGGTAGCGACACAGATACGCAGTATTTT.

The CDR3 is CASSQGRQGYEQYF. Here the CDR3 DNA reads TGTGCCAGCTCACAGGGGCGACAGGGCTACGAGCAGTACTTC. This chain links TRBV18 with TRBJ2-7; 7 bases fit TRBD1. The CDR3 runs 14 residues. Germline loops: CDR1 KGHSH, CDR2 LQKENI. V shed 4 bases and J 3 bases; nucleotides not matched to a gene: 6.

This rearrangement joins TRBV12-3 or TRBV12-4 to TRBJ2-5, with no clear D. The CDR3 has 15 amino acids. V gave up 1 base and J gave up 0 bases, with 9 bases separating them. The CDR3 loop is CASSLDGRNQETQYF. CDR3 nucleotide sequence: TGTGCCAGCAGTTTAGATGGCAGAAACCAAGAGACCCAGTACTTC.

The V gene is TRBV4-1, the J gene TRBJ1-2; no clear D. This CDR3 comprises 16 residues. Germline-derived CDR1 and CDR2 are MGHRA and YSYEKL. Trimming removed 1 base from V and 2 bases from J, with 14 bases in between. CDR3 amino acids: CASSQGAAQRNYGYTF. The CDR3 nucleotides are TGCGCCAGCAGCCAAGGAGCGGCCCAACGAAACTATGGCTACACCTTC.

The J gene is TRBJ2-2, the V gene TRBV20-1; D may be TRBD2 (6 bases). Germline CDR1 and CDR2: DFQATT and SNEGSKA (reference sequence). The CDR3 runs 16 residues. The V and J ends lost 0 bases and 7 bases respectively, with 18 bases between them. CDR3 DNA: TGCAGTGCTAGAGATTCCCGAAGCTCCGGGGGCGGGGAGCTGTTTTTT. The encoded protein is CSARDSRSSGGGELFF.